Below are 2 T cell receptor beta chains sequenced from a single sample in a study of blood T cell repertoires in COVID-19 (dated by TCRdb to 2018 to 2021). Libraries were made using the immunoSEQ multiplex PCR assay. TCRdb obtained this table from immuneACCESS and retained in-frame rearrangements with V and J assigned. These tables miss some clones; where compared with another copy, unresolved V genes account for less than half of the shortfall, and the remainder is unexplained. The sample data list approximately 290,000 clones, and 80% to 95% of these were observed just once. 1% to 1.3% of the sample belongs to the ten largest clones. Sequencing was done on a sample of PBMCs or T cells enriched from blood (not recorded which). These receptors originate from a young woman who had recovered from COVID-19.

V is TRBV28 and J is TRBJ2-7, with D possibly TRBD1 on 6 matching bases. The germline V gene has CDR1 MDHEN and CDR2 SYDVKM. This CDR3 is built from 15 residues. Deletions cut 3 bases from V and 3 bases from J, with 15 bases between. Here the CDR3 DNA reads TGTGCCAGCAGTTTCCAACGGGGACAACTCTACGAGCAGTACTTC. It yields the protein CASSFQRGQLYEQYF.

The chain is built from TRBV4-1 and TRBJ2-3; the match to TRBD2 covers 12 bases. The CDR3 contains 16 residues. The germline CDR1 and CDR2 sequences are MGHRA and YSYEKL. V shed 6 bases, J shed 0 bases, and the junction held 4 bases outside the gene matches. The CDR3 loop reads CASRLTSGSSTDTQYF. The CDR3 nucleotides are TGCGCCAGCAGGCTGACTAGCGGGAGTAGCACAGATACGCAGTATTTT.